A single sample gave rise to the 9 T cell receptor beta chains below, sequenced in a study of shared clonotypes between healthy human individuals. Generated by immunoSEQ multiplex PCR, the TCRdb table keeps only in-frame clones and is missing some. The table shows 2 million to 2.5 million clones, with 90% to 96% occurring only once. The specimen sequenced was naive CD4+ T cells sorted from blood. Subset here: CD45RA+ positively selected. These receptors were obtained from a man aged 18 to 29 in good health.

This clone was recorded only once. The J gene is TRBJ2-7, the V gene TRBV11-2; 7 nucleotides match TRBD2. The CDR3 sequence is 14 residues long. Germline CDR1 and CDR2: SGHAT and FQNNGV. V gave up 3 bases and J gave up 6 bases; unmatched junction bases: 8. CDR3 residues: CASSLGGPPLEQYF. The CDR3 DNA is TGTGCCAGCAGCTTGGGAGGGCCCCCGCTCGAGCAGTACTTC. The complete variable domain, with remaining parts taken from reference TRBV11-2 and TRBJ2-7, reads EAGVAQSPRYKIIEKRQSVAFWCNPISGHATLYWYQQILGQGPKLLIQFQNNGVVDDSQLPKDRFSAERLKGVDSTLKIQPAKLEDSAVYLCASSLGGPPLEQYFGPGTRLTVT.

The chain joins TRBV5-1 to TRBJ2-7; the D call may be TRBD1 or TRBD2 (5 bases each). The V and J ends lost 6 bases and 2 bases respectively, with 15 bases between them. The CDR3 loop spans 14 amino acids. Germline V lookup: CDR1 SGHRS, CDR2 YFSETQ. This chain's CDR3 is CASNGDGVTYEQYF. The CDR3, as DNA: TGCGCCAGCAACGGGGACGGAGTCACCTACGAGCAGTACTTC.

The chain's CDR3 is CAISDRTTSPTSYEQYF. In DNA form, the CDR3 reads TGTGCCATCAGTGACCGTACTACTAGCCCTACTTCCTACGAGCAGTACTTC. The chain employs TRBV10-3 and TRBJ2-7, with D possibly TRBD2 on 6 matching bases. V lost 3 bases and J lost 1, with 19 bases in between. Germline loops: CDR1 ENHRY, CDR2 SYGVKD. CDR3 length: 17 residues.

The rearrangement uses TRBV6-5 and TRBJ1-5, with a tentative D call TRBD1 (6 bases). CDR1 is MNHEY and CDR2 is SVGAGI in the germline V gene. The CDR3 has 15 amino acids. With 0 bases removed from V and 5 bases from J, the gap between germline ends came to 11 bases. The CDR3: CASSYSVTGYQPQHF. In DNA form, the CDR3 reads TGTGCCAGCAGTTACTCCGTAACAGGGTATCAGCCCCAGCATTTT.

The chain employs TRBV12-1 and TRBJ2-6; the table calls TRBD1, which could not be checked here. TRBV12-1 is recorded as a pseudogene. The CDR3 totals 18 residues. The chain's CDR3 is CASSRTGVSLDRANVLTF. CDR3 coding DNA: TGTGCCAGCAGTAGAACAGGGGTTTCGCTAGATAGGGCCAACGTCCTGACTTTC.

The V gene is TRBV27, the J gene TRBJ2-3; possible D gene TRBD2, 6 bases. CDR1 and CDR2 (germline): MNHEY, SMNVEV (reference sequence). The V and J ends lost 5 bases and 9 bases respectively, with 12 bases between them. This CDR3 spans 12 amino acids. The CDR3 reads CASSPGLRTQYF. In nucleotides, the CDR3 is TGTGCCAGCAGTCCCGGACTAAGGACGCAGTATTTT.

V and J are TRBV7-2 and TRBJ2-7, with 11 nucleotides matching TRBD2. Per germline, CDR1 SGHTA and CDR2 FQGNSA. This CDR3 is 15 amino acids long. The ends lost 6 bases at V and 4 bases at J; junction bases unmatched: 8. CDR3 loop: CASRLVGLADYEQYF. The CDR3 nucleotides are TGTGCCAGCAGACTGGTGGGACTAGCGGATTACGAGCAGTACTTC.

This rearrangement joins TRBV7-8 to TRBJ2-7; 9 bases are a match to TRBD1. The CDR3 covers 14 residues. The germline V gene encodes CDR1 SGHVS and CDR2 FQNEAQ. V dropped 5 bases and J dropped 4; count of bases not matched to a gene: 6. CDR3 amino acids: CASSPGQGRYEQYF. The CDR3, as DNA: TGTGCCAGCAGCCCTGGACAGGGGAGGTACGAGCAGTACTTC.

The chain couples TRBV10-3 to TRBJ2-1; tentatively, D is TRBD2 (6 bases). This CDR3 region has 20 residues. Germline assignment: CDR1 ENHRY and CDR2 SYGVKD. Trimming stripped 0 bases from V and 5 bases from J, with 26 bases between. The CDR3 reads CAISESRGMFDVAGDNEQFF. CDR3 DNA sequence: TGTGCCATCAGTGAGTCGCGGGGAATGTTTGATGTAGCCGGGGACAATGAGCAGTTCTTC.